Below, 32 T cell receptor beta chains from the same sample are listed, as sequenced in a study of T cells in Graves' hyperthyroidism and ophthalmopathy. Researchers amplified the TCR beta CDR3 regions from RNA transcripts. Using the HTBI primer set, a first-round RT-PCR was run on the TCR CDR3. Each CDR3 protein is one row after TCRdb ran MiXCR on the multiplex PCR reads. The sample holds roughly 200,000 distinct CDR3 sequences, around 20% seen once. Sample: blood. The receptor set was obtained from a middle-aged man with Graves' hyperthyroidism.

For the CDR3, the DNA is TGTGCCAGCAGCTCCCGGGACAGGGGGCCCCGGACAGATACGCAGTATTTT. Translation: CASSSRDRGPRTDTQYF. J is TRBJ2-3 and V is TRBV5-4; 12 nucleotides line up with TRBD1. Trimming cost V 3 bases and J 3 bases; bases outside gene matches: 8. Per the germline V gene, CDR1 is SGHNT and CDR2 is YYREEE (reference sequence). The CDR3 extends over 17 amino acids. The full variable domain, rest sourced from reference TRBV5-4 and TRBJ2-3, is ETGVTQSPTHLIKTRGQQVTLRCSSQSGHNTVSWYQQALGQGPQFIFQYYREEENGRGNFPPRFSGLQFPNYSSELNVNALELDDSALYLCASSSRDRGPRTDTQYFGPGTRLTVL.

This clonotype was observed at least ten times. The chain is built from TRBV6-1 and TRBJ1-1; D unclear. Germline V gene data show CDR1 as MNHNS and CDR2 as SASEGT. The CDR3 length is 13 residues. Trimming pared 2 bases from V and 2 bases from J, leaving 6 bases between. The CDR3 loop reads CASSEQPNTEAFF. In DNA, the CDR3 is TGTGCCAGCAGTGAACAGCCAAACACTGAAGCTTTCTTT.

This clonotype showed up many times. This sequence joins TRBV20-1 and TRBJ2-7; 10 bases map to TRBD1. The germline V gene has CDR1 DFQATT and CDR2 SNEGSKA (reference sequence). The CDR3 contains 14 residues. After removal of 8 bases from V and 6 bases from J, the junction contained 13 bases not matched to a gene. Here the CDR3 reads CSCDRDRGSSEQYF. CDR3 bases: TGCAGTTGCGACCGGGACAGGGGATCGAGCGAGCAGTACTTC.

Regarding this clonotype: This may come from a read error, since a much larger clone is one base off. The chain uses TRBV7-3 and TRBJ2-3; possibly TRBD1 for D (6 bases). The J call could be wrong; TRBJ1-5 is a better fit for the DNA end. Germline loops: CDR1 SGHTA, CDR2 FQGTGA. CDR3 length equals 13 residues. The CDR3 sequence is CASSDRTDWTQHF. The CDR3 coding sequence is TGCGCCAGCAGTGACCGGACAGACTGGACGCAGCATTTT.

This clonotype was observed many times. This chain joins TRBV20-1 and TRBJ2-2; unclear D gene. Germline CDR1 is DFQATT and CDR2 is SNEGSKA (reference sequence). The V gene lost 1 base and the J gene lost 0 bases, with 9 bases spanning the gap. The CDR3 runs 15 residues. Here the CDR3 reads CSARALPANTGELFF. The CDR3 coding sequence is TGCAGTGCTAGAGCCCTGCCCGCGAACACCGGGGAGCTGTTTTTT.

A remark on this clonotype: A much larger clone lies one base from this, so it may be a read error. The CDR3 does not close with the conserved phenylalanine or tryptophan, likely indicating a read error. The chain has TRBV27 and TRBJ1-1; 11 nucleotides align to TRBD1. CDR1 MNHEY and CDR2 SMNVEV come from the germline V gene (reference sequence). The V segment lost 5 bases and the J segment 4 bases; nucleotides outside the gene matches: 6. The CDR3 extends over 15 amino acids. CDR3 region: CASSTGQGARTEAFI. The CDR3 DNA reads as TGTGCCAGCAGTACCGGACAGGGGGCCCGCACTGAAGCTTTCATT.

Worth noting for this clonotype: No conserved phenylalanine or tryptophan ends this CDR3, so it is likely a read error. V usage is TRBV12-3 or TRBV12-4 and J usage is TRBJ2-7, with D tentatively TRBD1 (5 bases). The germline V and J ends were trimmed by 0 bases and 7 bases, with 16 bases remaining between them. The CDR3 length is 15 residues. CDR3: CASSLALGHPGEQYL. In DNA, the CDR3 is TGTGCCAGCAGTTTAGCGCTTGGACACCCTGGAGAGCAGTACCTC.

Concerning this clonotype itself: A much larger clone differs from this one at a single base, so this may be a read error. This chain joins TRBV19 and TRBJ1-5; no firm D call. The germline V and J ends were trimmed by 7 bases and 4 bases, with 17 bases remaining between them. The CDR3 has 15 residues. Germline CDR1 is LNHDA and CDR2 is SQIVND (reference sequence). CDR3 nucleotides: TGTGCCAGTAATACCAGCCATTCCCCAAATCAGCCCCAGCATTTT. Amino acid sequence: CASNTSHSPNQPQHF.

This clonotype was seen repeatedly, ten times or more. This sequence joins TRBV2 and TRBJ1-5, with D uncertain. Trimming removed 6 bases from V and 2 bases from J, with 11 bases in between. There are 14 residues in the CDR3. Germline V CDR1 and CDR2: SNHLY, FYNNEI. The DNA of the CDR3 is TGTGCCAGCAGACCGGACCAAGGCAATCAGCCCCAGCATTTT. Translated, it gives CASRPDQGNQPQHF.

This clonotype was seen many times. The V call is TRBV20-1, the J call TRBJ1-1; no firm D call. The CDR3 covers 14 residues. Germline CDR1 is DFQATT and CDR2 is SNEGSKA (reference sequence). Deletions cut 0 bases from V and 0 bases from J, with 8 bases between. CDR3 sequence reads: CSARDGGLNTEAFF. The DNA for the CDR3 is TGCAGTGCTAGAGACGGCGGCTTGAACACTGAAGCTTTCTTT.

This clonotype was recorded many times. V usage is TRBV28 and J usage is TRBJ1-2; D might be TRBD1 (6 bases). The CDR3 runs to 14 residues. Trimming took 7 bases from V and 1 from J, leaving 13 bases between them. CDR1 and CDR2 (germline): MDHEN, SYDVKM. The CDR3 region is CASNSRGLNYGYTF. DNA for the CDR3: TGTGCCAGCAATTCCAGGGGACTTAACTATGGCTACACCTTC.

This clonotype was observed many times. The chain is built from TRBV5-8 and TRBJ2-7; perhaps TRBD1 as D (5 bases). The CDR3 spans 15 residues. CDR1 SGHTS and CDR2 YDEGEE come from the germline V gene. The V gene lost 0 bases and the J gene lost 3 bases, with 13 bases spanning the gap. CDR3 in DNA: TGTGCCAGCAGCTTGGGAACAGGAGAATTCTACGAGCAGTACTTC. Translating it yields CASSLGTGEFYEQYF.

This clonotype came up many times. The gene calls are TRBV20-1 and TRBJ1-4; D is uncertain. This CDR3 is 13 amino acids long. Germline CDR1 is DFQATT and CDR2 is SNEGSKA (reference sequence). Trimming pared 6 bases from V and 8 bases from J, leaving 16 bases between. The CDR3 bases are TGCAGTGCATCGGACGTGGTTGGAGAAAAACTGTTTTTT. The encoded protein is CSASDVVGEKLFF.

The sample holds many counts of this clonotype. The rearrangement joins TRBV2 to TRBJ2-1, with 16 bases fitting TRBD2. Germline V gives CDR1 SNHLY, CDR2 FYNNEI. The CDR3 runs to 16 residues. With V trimmed by 7 bases and J by 4 bases, 4 bases remained unmatched. The CDR3 loop reads CASTPGLAGGYNEQFF. The DNA for the CDR3 is TGTGCCAGCACCCCGGGACTAGCGGGGGGGTACAATGAGCAGTTCTTC.

This clonotype was observed a handful of times. This chain links TRBV29-1 with TRBJ2-5; 7 bases are a match to TRBD1. V was pared by 4 bases and J by 2 bases, with 10 bases of the junction left unmatched. The CDR3 has 15 amino acids. Germline CDR1 is SQVTM and CDR2 is ANQGSEA. The CDR3 DNA reads as TGCAGCGTTGGGGACAGAACCTTGCGGCAAGAGACCCAGTACTTC. Translating it yields CSVGDRTLRQETQYF. Using reference TRBV29-1 and TRBJ2-5 for the parts outside the CDR3, the full variable domain is SAVISQKPSRDICQRGTSLTIQCQVDSQVTMMFWYRQQPGQSLTLIATANQGSEATYESGFVIDKFPISRPNLTFSTLTVSNMSPEDSSIYLCSVGDRTLRQETQYFGPGTRLLVL.

This clonotype was counted many times. This sequence joins TRBV5-1 and TRBJ2-5; D perhaps matches TRBD2 (5 bases). The CDR3 has 16 residues. V lost 4 bases and J lost 4, with 20 bases in between. CDR1 SGHRS and CDR2 YFSETQ come from the germline V gene. The CDR3 reads CASSPPRGIGPETQYF. The CDR3, as DNA: TGCGCCAGCAGCCCGCCGAGAGGGATAGGTCCAGAGACCCAGTACTTC.

The sample holds a few counts of this clonotype. This chain joins TRBV20-1 and TRBJ1-6; 9 positions match TRBD1. The CDR3 runs to 15 residues. From germline, CDR1 is DFQATT and CDR2 SNEGSKA (reference sequence). With V trimmed by 1 base and J by 7 bases, 5 bases remained unmatched. The DNA for the CDR3 is TGCAGTGCTAGAGCCCGGGACAGGGAAAATTCACCCCTCCACTTT. Its translation: CSARARDRENSPLHF.

This clonotype has only a few counts. The V call is TRBV7-3, the J call TRBJ1-4; the D is unclear. The CDR3 is 13 amino acids. The ends were cut back, 1 base at V and 8 bases at J, with 8 bases in the middle. Germline CDR1 is SGHTA and CDR2 is FQGTGA. CDR3 DNA: TGTGCCAGCAGCTTAAAGTATCTCGAAAAACTGTTTTTT. Translation: CASSLKYLEKLFF.

At least ten counts were recorded for this clonotype. This chain links TRBV29-1 with TRBJ2-1; D gene ambiguous. Germline V gene lookup returns CDR1 SQVTM and CDR2 ANQGSEA. V lost 7 bases to trimming and J lost 3 bases, with 16 bases between them. The CDR3 runs to 14 residues. CDR3 protein: CSEWVLWFYNEQFF. For the CDR3, the DNA is TGCAGCGAATGGGTGCTTTGGTTCTACAATGAGCAGTTCTTC.

This clonotype was picked up many times. The chain is built from TRBV29-1 and TRBJ2-5, with a tentative D call TRBD1 (6 bases). Germline loops: CDR1 SQVTM, CDR2 ANQGSEA. Trimming shortened V by 0 bases and J by 7 bases, and 15 bases separated the two germline ends. This CDR3 has 14 amino acids. This CDR3 is CSVEEYQGMATQYF. CDR3 bases: TGCAGCGTTGAAGAGTACCAGGGGATGGCGACCCAGTACTTC. Filled out from reference TRBV29-1 and TRBJ2-5, the complete variable domain reads SAVISQKPSRDICQRGTSLTIQCQVDSQVTMMFWYRQQPGQSLTLIATANQGSEATYESGFVIDKFPISRPNLTFSTLTVSNMSPEDSSIYLCSVEEYQGMATQYFGPGTRLLVL.

At least ten counts were recorded for this clonotype. The CDR3 region has the DNA TGTGCCAGCTCACCACAACCAGGGGTTCGTGGGCCCCAGCATTTT. This encodes CASSPQPGVRGPQHF. This chain links TRBV18 with TRBJ1-5; D may be TRBD1 (6 bases). Germline V gives CDR1 KGHSH, CDR2 LQKENI. The CDR3 sequence is 15 residues long. V lost 1 base, J lost 9 bases, and 16 bases lay in between.

In its sample, this clonotype was seen many times. This chain uses TRBV29-1 with TRBJ2-3; 9 bases align to TRBD2. The V gene end was trimmed by 5 bases and the J gene end by 6 bases; junction bases not matched to a gene: 9. This CDR3 spans 14 amino acids. Germline CDR1 is SQVTM and CDR2 is ANQGSEA. The CDR3 region is CSVTPGTSRDTQYF. DNA of the CDR3: TGCAGCGTTACACCCGGGACTAGCAGGGATACGCAGTATTTT.

V and J are TRBV11-2 and TRBJ1-1, with D perhaps matching TRBD1 (6 bases). V lost 10 bases and J 0 bases, leaving 12 bases between the germline ends. The germline V gene encodes CDR1 SGHAT and CDR2 FQNNGV. The CDR3 length is 13 residues. CDR3: CATQQGMNTEAFF. CDR3 DNA: TGTGCCACCCAGCAGGGGATGAACACTGAAGCTTTCTTT.

At least ten counts were recorded for this clonotype. The rearrangement uses TRBV18 and TRBJ2-7, with D perhaps TRBD1 or TRBD2 (5 bases each). The germline gives CDR1 KGHSH, CDR2 LQKENI. Trimming took 6 bases from V and 6 from J, leaving 15 bases between them. There are 13 residues in the CDR3. The DNA of the CDR3 is TGTGCCAGCTCCCCCTCAGAGGGACGCGAGCAGTACTTC. Residues: CASSPSEGREQYF.

This clonotype was seen ten or more times. The chain has TRBV4-3 and TRBJ2-3; 8 bases line up with TRBD1. This CDR3 is 15 amino acids long. V shed 2 bases, J shed 4 bases, and the junction held 5 bases outside the gene matches. The germline V gene encodes CDR1 LGHNA and CDR2 YSLEER. The CDR3 DNA reads TGCGCCAGCAGCCAATGGACAGGGTGGGCAGATACGCAGTATTTT. Translation: CASSQWTGWADTQYF.

This clonotype was detected many times. The genes are TRBV7-6 and TRBJ1-2; a possible D gene is TRBD1 (5 bases). This CDR3 contains 14 residues. V lost 0 bases to trimming and J lost 2 bases, with 7 bases between them. Germline V gives CDR1 SGHVS, CDR2 FNYEAQ. The CDR3: CASSLAGDNYGYTF. Here the CDR3 DNA reads TGTGCCAGCAGCTTAGCGGGGGACAACTATGGCTACACCTTC.

Notes on this clonotype: This sequence may be a read error, since a much larger clone differs from it by one base. This is likely a read error, given that the CDR3 carries no conserved phenylalanine or tryptophan at its end. The rearrangement joins TRBV11-2 to TRBJ1-1, with D unclear. Trimming shortened V by 0 bases and J by 8 bases, and 13 bases separated the two germline ends. CDR1 and CDR2 (germline): SGHAT, FQNNGV. The CDR3 runs to 14 residues. This chain's CDR3 is CASSLEAPYTEAFL. In nucleotides, the CDR3 is TGTGCCAGCAGCTTAGAGGCCCCCTATACGGAAGCTTTCCTT.

DNA of the CDR3: TGCAGTGCTGGGGGGCATTCCTACGAGCAGTACTTC. It specifies CSAGGHSYEQYF. The gene calls are TRBV20-1 and TRBJ2-7, with D possibly being TRBD1 or TRBD2 (6 bases each). Per germline, CDR1 DFQATT and CDR2 SNEGSKA (reference sequence). This CDR3 is 12 amino acids long. Trimming removed 5 bases from V and 1 base from J, with 9 bases in between.

This clonotype was seen many times. The V call is TRBV7-2, the J call TRBJ2-1; no firm D call. Germline-derived CDR1 and CDR2 are SGHTA and FQGNSA. V shed 2 bases and J shed 0 bases, with 8 bases lying between them. CDR3 length: 15 residues. In DNA form, the CDR3 reads TGTGCCAGCAGCTTACGGACGGTCTCCTACAATGAGCAGTTCTTC. Translating it yields CASSLRTVSYNEQFF.

The J gene is TRBJ2-5, the V gene TRBV6-2 or TRBV6-3, with 11 bases identical to TRBD2. With V trimmed by 5 bases and J by 2 bases, 7 bases remained unmatched. The CDR3 is 16 amino acids. CDR1 and CDR2 (germline): MNHEY, SVGEGT. CDR3 sequence reads: CASSISLAGAQETQYF. CDR3 in DNA: TGTGCCAGCAGTATCTCACTAGCGGGGGCTCAAGAGACCCAGTACTTC.

At least ten counts were recorded for this clonotype. This chain links TRBV19 with TRBJ1-1; unclear D gene. This CDR3 spans 14 amino acids. Trimming took 2 bases from V and 1 from J, leaving 8 bases between them. Per germline, CDR1 LNHDA and CDR2 SQIVND (reference sequence). The chain's CDR3 is CASSILAGNTEAFF. Written as DNA, the CDR3 is TGTGCCAGTAGTATATTGGCAGGGAACACTGAAGCTTTCTTT.

This clonotype has a handful of counts. CDR3 coding DNA: TGTGCCAGCAGTGGACTGGCCAAAAGAAGCTCCTACGAGCAGTACTTC. Translated, it gives CASSGLAKRSSYEQYF. The rearrangement joins TRBV6-2 or TRBV6-3 to TRBJ2-7, with TRBD2 as a possible D gene (5 bases). Looked up from germline, CDR1 is MNHEY and CDR2 is SVGEGT. CDR3 size: 16 residues. V dropped 5 bases and J dropped 0 bases, with 17 bases sitting between them.